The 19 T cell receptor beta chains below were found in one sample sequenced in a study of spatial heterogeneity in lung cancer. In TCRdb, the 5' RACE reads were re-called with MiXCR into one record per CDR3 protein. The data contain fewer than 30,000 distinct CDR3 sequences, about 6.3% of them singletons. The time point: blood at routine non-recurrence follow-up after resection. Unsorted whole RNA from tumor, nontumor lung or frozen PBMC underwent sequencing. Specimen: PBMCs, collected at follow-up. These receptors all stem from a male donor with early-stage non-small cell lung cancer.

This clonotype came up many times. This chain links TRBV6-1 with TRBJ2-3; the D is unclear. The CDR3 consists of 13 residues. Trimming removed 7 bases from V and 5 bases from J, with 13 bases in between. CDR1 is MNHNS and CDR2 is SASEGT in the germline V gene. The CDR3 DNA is TGTGCCAGCATCTCTAAGGTAGTAGATACGCAGTATTTT. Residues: CASISKVVDTQYF.

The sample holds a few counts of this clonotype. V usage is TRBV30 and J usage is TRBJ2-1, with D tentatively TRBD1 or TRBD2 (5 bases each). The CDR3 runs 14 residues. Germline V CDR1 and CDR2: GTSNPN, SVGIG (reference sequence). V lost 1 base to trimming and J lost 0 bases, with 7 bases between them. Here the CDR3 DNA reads TGTGCCTGGAGTGGTGGGGGCTCCTACAATGAGCAGTTCTTC. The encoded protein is CAWSGGGSYNEQFF.

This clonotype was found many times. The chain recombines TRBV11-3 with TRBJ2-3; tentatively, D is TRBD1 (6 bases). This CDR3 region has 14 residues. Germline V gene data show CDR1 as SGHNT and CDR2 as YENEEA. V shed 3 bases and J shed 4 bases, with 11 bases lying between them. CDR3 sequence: CASSLEAGADTQYF. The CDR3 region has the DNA TGTGCCAGCAGCTTGGAGGCAGGGGCAGATACGCAGTATTTT. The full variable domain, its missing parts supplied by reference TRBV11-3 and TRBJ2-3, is EAGVVQSPRYKIIEKKQPVAFWCNPISGHNTLYWYLQNLGQGPELLIRYENEEAVDDSQLPKDRFSAERLKGVDSTLKIQPAELGDSAVYLCASSLEAGADTQYFGPGTRLTVL.

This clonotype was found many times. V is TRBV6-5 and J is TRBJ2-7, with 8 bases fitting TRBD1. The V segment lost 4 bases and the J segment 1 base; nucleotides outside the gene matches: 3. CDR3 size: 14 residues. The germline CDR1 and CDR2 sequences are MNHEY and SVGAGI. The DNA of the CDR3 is TGTGCCAGCAGTTTTCAGGGGGCTTCCTACGAGCAGTACTTC. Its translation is CASSFQGASYEQYF.

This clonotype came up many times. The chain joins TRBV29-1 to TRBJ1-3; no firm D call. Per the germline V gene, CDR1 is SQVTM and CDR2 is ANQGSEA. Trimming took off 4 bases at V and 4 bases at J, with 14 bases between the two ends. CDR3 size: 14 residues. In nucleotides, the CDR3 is TGCAGCGTTGGCGTCGGAGGAAGAGGAAACACCATATATTTT. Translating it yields CSVGVGGRGNTIYF.

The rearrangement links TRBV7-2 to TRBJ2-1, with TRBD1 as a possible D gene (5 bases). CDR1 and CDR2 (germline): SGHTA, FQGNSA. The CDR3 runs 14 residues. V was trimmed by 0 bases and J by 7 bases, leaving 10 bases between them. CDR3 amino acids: CASSLAGASNEQFF. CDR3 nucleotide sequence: TGTGCCAGCAGCTTAGCAGGGGCCTCAAATGAGCAGTTCTTC.

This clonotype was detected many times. The CDR3 here is CSATDRGKFVQYF. The DNA for the CDR3 is TGCAGTGCAACGGACAGGGGGAAGTTCGTGCAGTACTTC. The rearrangement uses TRBV20-1 and TRBJ2-7; 10 bases are shared with TRBD1. V shed 6 bases, J shed 9 bases, and the junction held 11 bases outside the gene matches. This CDR3 spans 13 amino acids. The germline gives CDR1 DFQATT, CDR2 SNEGSKA (reference sequence).

CDR3 bases: TGTGCCAGCAGTTCCGGGACAGCCAGATATAATTCACCCCTCCACTTT. Its translation: CASSSGTARYNSPLHF. V and J are TRBV5-4 and TRBJ1-6; 7 nucleotides line up with TRBD1. The V gene end was trimmed by 5 bases and the J gene end by 4 bases; junction bases not matched to a gene: 9. Germline loops: CDR1 SGHNT, CDR2 YYREEE (reference sequence). The CDR3 consists of 16 residues.

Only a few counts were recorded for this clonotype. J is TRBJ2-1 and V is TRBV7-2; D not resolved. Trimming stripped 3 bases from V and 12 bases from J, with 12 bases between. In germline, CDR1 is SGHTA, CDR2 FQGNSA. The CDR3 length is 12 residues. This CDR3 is CASSFGVSRQFF. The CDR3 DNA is TGTGCCAGCAGCTTCGGAGTTAGTCGGCAGTTCTTC. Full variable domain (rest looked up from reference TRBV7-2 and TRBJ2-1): GAGVSQSPSNKVTEKGKDVELRCDPISGHTALYWYRQSLGQGLEFLIYFQGNSAPDKSGLPSDRFSAERTGGSVSTLTIQRTQQEDSAVYLCASSFGVSRQFFGPGTRLTVL.

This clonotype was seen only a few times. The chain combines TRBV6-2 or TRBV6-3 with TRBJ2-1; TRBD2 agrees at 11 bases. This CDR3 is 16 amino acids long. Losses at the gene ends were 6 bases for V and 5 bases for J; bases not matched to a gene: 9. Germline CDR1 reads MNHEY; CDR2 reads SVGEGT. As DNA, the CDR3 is TGTGCCAGCAGCACGTGGGCTAGCGGGGGGAACAATGAGCAGTTCTTC. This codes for CASSTWASGGNNEQFF.

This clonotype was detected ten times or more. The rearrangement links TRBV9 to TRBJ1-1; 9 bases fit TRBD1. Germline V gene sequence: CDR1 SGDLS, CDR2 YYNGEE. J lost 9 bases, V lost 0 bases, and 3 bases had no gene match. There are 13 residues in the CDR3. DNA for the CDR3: TGTGCCAGCAGCGTAGCAGGGACAGGGAAAGCTTTCTTT. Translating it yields CASSVAGTGKAFF. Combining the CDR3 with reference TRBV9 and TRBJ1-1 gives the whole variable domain DSGVTQTPKHLITATGQRVTLRCSPRSGDLSVYWYQQSLDQGLQFLIQYYNGEERAKGNILERFSAQQFPDLHSELNLSSLELGDSALYFCASSVAGTGKAFFGQGTRLTVV.

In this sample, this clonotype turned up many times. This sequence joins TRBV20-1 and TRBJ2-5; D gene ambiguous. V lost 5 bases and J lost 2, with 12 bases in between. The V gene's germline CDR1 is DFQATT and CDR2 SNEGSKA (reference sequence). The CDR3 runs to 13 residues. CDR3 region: CSAGGAAQETQYF. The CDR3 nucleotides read TGCAGTGCTGGCGGAGCTGCACAAGAGACCCAGTACTTC.

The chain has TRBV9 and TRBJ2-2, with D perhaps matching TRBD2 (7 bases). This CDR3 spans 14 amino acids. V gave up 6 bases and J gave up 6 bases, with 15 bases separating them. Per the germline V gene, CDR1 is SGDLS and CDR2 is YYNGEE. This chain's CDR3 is CASKGGGSSGELFF. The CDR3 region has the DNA TGTGCCAGCAAAGGCGGGGGCAGTTCCGGGGAGCTGTTTTTT.

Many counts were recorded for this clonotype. CDR3 coding DNA: TGCGCCAGCAGCCAACAGGGGCTCGATACGCAGTATTTT. Translation gives CASSQQGLDTQYF. The chain carries TRBV4-3 and TRBJ2-3; a possible D gene is TRBD1 (6 bases). The V and J ends lost 2 bases and 6 bases respectively, with 9 bases between them. Germline values: CDR1 LGHNA, CDR2 YSLEER. CDR3 size: 13 residues.

Here the CDR3 DNA reads TGCGCCAGCAGCTCGCAGCTAGCGGGAGGAGTCAATGAGCAGTTCTTC. Protein sequence: CASSSQLAGGVNEQFF. This chain links TRBV5-1 with TRBJ2-1; 11 nucleotides agree with TRBD2. The V gene's germline CDR1 is SGHRS and CDR2 YFSETQ. The length of the CDR3 is 16 residues. V dropped 3 bases and J dropped 6; count of bases not matched to a gene: 8.

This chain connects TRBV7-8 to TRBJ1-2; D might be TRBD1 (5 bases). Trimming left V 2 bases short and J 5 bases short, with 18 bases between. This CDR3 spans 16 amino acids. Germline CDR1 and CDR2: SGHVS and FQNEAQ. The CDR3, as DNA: TGTGCCAGCAGCTTATCTATCACAGGCGTAGATTATGGCTACACCTTC. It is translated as CASSLSITGVDYGYTF.

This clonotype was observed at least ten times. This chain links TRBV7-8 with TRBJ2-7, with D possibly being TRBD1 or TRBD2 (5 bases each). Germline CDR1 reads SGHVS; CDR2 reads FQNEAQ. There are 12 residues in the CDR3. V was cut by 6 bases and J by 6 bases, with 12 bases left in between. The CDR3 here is CASRGRGAEQYF. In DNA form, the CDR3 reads TGTGCCAGCAGGGGACGAGGGGCCGAGCAGTACTTC.

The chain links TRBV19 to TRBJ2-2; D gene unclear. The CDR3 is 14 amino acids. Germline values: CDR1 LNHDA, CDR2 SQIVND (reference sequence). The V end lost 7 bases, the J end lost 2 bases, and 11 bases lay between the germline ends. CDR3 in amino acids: CASTIEINTGELFF. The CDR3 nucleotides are TGTGCCAGTACCATAGAGATTAACACCGGGGAGCTGTTTTTT.

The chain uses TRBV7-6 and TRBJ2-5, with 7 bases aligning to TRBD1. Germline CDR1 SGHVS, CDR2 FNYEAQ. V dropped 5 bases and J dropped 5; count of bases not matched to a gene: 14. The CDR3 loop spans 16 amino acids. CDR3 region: CASSLQPTGSGETQYF. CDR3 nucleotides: TGTGCCAGCAGCCTACAACCGACAGGGAGCGGCGAGACCCAGTACTTC.